The sample holds many counts of the clone carrying this T cell receptor beta chain. Its antigen is still unknown. Breast cancer patients provided tissue from their axillary draining lymph nodes. The sample belongs to a study of breast tumors, draining lymph nodes, adjacent tissues. Findings and caveats of the study: The data were judged consistent with most tumor T cells coming from lymph node and expanding in tumor. Tumors had less TCR diversity than lymph nodes, more than nontumor tissue. Luminal-like breast cancer showed significantly higher tumor–nontumor repertoire similarity than basal-like. The lymph node origin of tumor T cells was framed as consistent with a hypothesis, not demonstrated.

The germline V gene encodes CDR1 WSHSY and CDR2 SAAADI. The V segment lost 6 bases and the J segment 5 bases; nucleotides outside the gene matches: 14. This CDR3 region has 16 residues. TCRdb re-called the multiplex PCR reads through MiXCR, storing one row per CDR3 protein. The profile covers about 130,000 distinct CDR3 sequences, with about 20% appearing a single time and more than 3% taken by the ten largest. This sequence originates from a female donor with breast cancer. Some clones in this sample may be carry-over from other donors' samples. Input material: axillary lymph node tissue. The V and J genes are TRBV10-2 and TRBJ2-5, with 8 nucleotides matching TRBD2. CDR3 sequence: CASSEPPIGGGETQYF. CDR3 DNA sequence: TGCGCCAGCAGCGAACCACCCATCGGGGGGGGTGAGACCCAGTACTTC.